The 26 T cell receptor beta chains in this list originate from one sample, sequenced in a study of OX40 agonist ivuxolimab in advanced cancers. Library prep was done by the immunoSEQ multiplex PCR assay. TCRdb carries this immuneACCESS record with in-frame sequences only. Its versions omit some clonotypes, under half of them owing to an unresolved V gene in the studies checked, with the rest unexplained. The sample table shows tens of thousands of clones, and just over 85% are seen once. Jointly, the top ten make up under 2.5% of the sample. Sequenced material: CD4+ or CD8+ T cells sorted from blood, taken in a trial of the OX40 agonist ivuxolimab. The receptor set was obtained from an adult with an advanced solid tumor such as melanoma, head and neck, liver or kidney cancer.

The chain recombines TRBV2 with TRBJ1-3, with D possibly being TRBD1 (6 bases). Germline V CDR1 and CDR2: SNHLY, FYNNEI. The CDR3 runs to 13 residues. The CDR3 protein is CALRRGTGNTIYF. The CDR3 DNA is TGTGCTCTCCGTCGGGGGACAGGAAACACCATATATTTT. The complete variable domain, with remaining parts taken from reference TRBV2 and TRBJ1-3, reads EPEVTQTPSHQVTQMGQEVILRCVPISNHLYFYWYRQILGQKVEFLVSFYNNEISEKSEIFDDQFSVERPDGSNFTLKIRSTKLEDSAMYFCALRRGTGNTIYFGEGSWLTVV.

The V call is TRBV6-1, the J call TRBJ2-2, with D maybe TRBD1 (5 bases). The length of the CDR3 is 14 residues. Germline values: CDR1 MNHNS, CDR2 SASEGT. Trimming stripped 4 bases from V and 5 bases from J, with 11 bases between. The CDR3 loop reads CASSALRGTGELFF. The DNA for the CDR3 is TGTGCCAGCAGTGCTCTAAGGGGAACCGGGGAGCTGTTTTTT.

The V and J genes are TRBV5-1 and TRBJ2-7; 8 bases line up with TRBD1. Trimming cost V 4 bases and J 3 bases; bases outside gene matches: 6. CDR3 length: 14 residues. Germline V gene data show CDR1 as SGHRS and CDR2 as YFSETQ. CDR3 region: CASSQPDRDYEQYF. CDR3 sequence (DNA): TGCGCCAGCAGCCAACCGGACAGGGACTACGAGCAGTACTTC.

Points on this clone: Distinct nucleotide sequences in the sample also encode this CDR3. V is TRBV28 and J is TRBJ2-2; perhaps TRBD2 as D (6 bases). The CDR3 is 18 amino acids. The germline CDR1 and CDR2 sequences are MDHEN and SYDVKM. Between the trimmed V and J ends, which lost 6 bases and 3 bases, there was a span of 23 bases. The DNA for the CDR3 is TGTGCCAGCAGCTCCCCGACCACCGCGGGGAGATACACCGGGGAGCTGTTTTTT. This translates into CASSSPTTAGRYTGELFF.

V is TRBV5-8 and J is TRBJ2-1; TRBD2 matches at 8 bases. CDR3 length: 13 amino acids. The ends lost 3 bases at V and 10 bases at J; junction bases unmatched: 6. Per the germline V gene, CDR1 is SGHTS and CDR2 is YDEGEE. CDR3 DNA sequence: TGTGCCAGCAGCTCCAGACTAGCGCAAGAGCAGTTCTTC. Its translation is CASSSRLAQEQFF.

The V and J genes are TRBV9 and TRBJ2-2; D gene uncertain. Germline V gives CDR1 SGDLS, CDR2 YYNGEE. With 4 bases removed from V and 7 bases from J, the gap between germline ends came to 8 bases. The CDR3 totals 12 residues. This CDR3 reads CASSPAVGELFF. In DNA form, the CDR3 reads TGTGCCAGCAGCCCGGCGGTCGGGGAGCTGTTTTTT. The full variable domain, with the rest looked up from reference TRBV9 and TRBJ2-2, is DSGVTQTPKHLITATGQRVTLRCSPRSGDLSVYWYQQSLDQGLQFLIQYYNGEERAKGNILERFSAQQFPDLHSELNLSSLELGDSALYFCASSPAVGELFFGEGSRLTVL.

The CDR3 protein is CASSQRAVAANYGYTF. The DNA of the CDR3 is TGTGCCAGCAGCCAACGGGCGGTGGCAGCTAACTATGGCTACACCTTC. The chain carries TRBV4-2 and TRBJ1-2; no firm D call. This CDR3 spans 16 amino acids. Germline lookup yields CDR1 LGHNA and CDR2 YNFKEQ. Deletions cut 2 bases from V and 0 bases from J, with 13 bases between.

The chain has TRBV7-2 and TRBJ2-3; TRBD2 aligns across 10 bases. The CDR3 contains 14 residues. Germline V gene data show CDR1 as SGHTA and CDR2 as FQGNSA. The trim removed 10 bases at V and 3 bases at J, leaving 7 bases unmatched. The CDR3 region is CATRAGGPTDTQYF. The CDR3 coding sequence is TGTGCCACCCGAGCGGGAGGGCCTACAGATACGCAGTATTTT.

This sequence joins TRBV28 and TRBJ2-7; TRBD1 or TRBD2 may be the D gene (5 bases each). This CDR3 region has 15 residues. Germline CDR1 is MDHEN and CDR2 is SYDVKM. Trimming removed 3 bases at V and 0 bases at J, with 12 bases between. This CDR3 is CASSFGGIPSYEQYF. In DNA form, the CDR3 reads TGTGCCAGCAGTTTTGGGGGAATACCCTCCTACGAGCAGTACTTC.

This clone was seen just once. The V call is TRBV2, the J call TRBJ2-2; 8 bases match TRBD1. CDR3 length: 14 amino acids. V was pared by 1 base and J by 9 bases, with 4 bases of the junction left unmatched. Germline assignment: CDR1 SNHLY and CDR2 FYNNEI. For the CDR3, the DNA is TGTGCCAGCAGTGAAGTGGACAGGGCCCGGGAGCTGTTTTTT. Protein: CASSEVDRARELFF.

The J gene is TRBJ2-2, the V gene TRBV15; D uncertain. Trimming took off 1 base at V and 5 bases at J, with 5 bases between the two ends. There are 13 residues in the CDR3. Germline CDR1 reads LNHNV; CDR2 reads YYDKDF (reference sequence). CDR3 protein: CATSRAQTGELFF. The CDR3 nucleotides read TGTGCCACCAGCAGAGCTCAGACCGGGGAGCTGTTTTTT.

This sequence joins TRBV5-1 and TRBJ2-2; 14 nucleotides line up with TRBD2. The CDR3 loop spans 16 amino acids. The V and J ends lost 4 bases and 4 bases, in that order; junction bases with no gene match: 3. The germline V gene encodes CDR1 SGHRS and CDR2 YFSETQ. The CDR3 is CASSGTSGGVTGELFF. CDR3 coding DNA: TGCGCCAGCAGCGGGACTAGCGGGGGTGTCACCGGGGAGCTGTTTTTT.

This chain joins TRBV28 and TRBJ1-6; D not resolved. Germline V lookup: CDR1 MDHEN, CDR2 SYDVKM. The CDR3 is made up of 13 amino acids. V was clipped by 2 bases and J by 7 bases, with 6 bases between them. CDR3 residues: CASSLTGNSPLHF. As DNA, the CDR3 is TGTGCCAGCAGTTTAACCGGAAATTCACCCCTCCACTTT. The variable domain in full, with the rest retrieved from reference TRBV28 and TRBJ1-6, is DVKVTQSSRYLVKRTGEKVFLECVQDMDHENMFWYRQDPGLGLRLIYFSYDVKMKEKGDIPEGYSVSREKKERFSLILESASTNQTSMYLCASSLTGNSPLHFGNGTRLTVT.

The chain employs TRBV7-3 and TRBJ2-5, with D possibly matching TRBD2 (5 bases). Germline-derived CDR1 and CDR2 are SGHTA and FQGTGA. V was pared by 5 bases and J by 1 base, with 8 bases between. This CDR3 is 13 amino acids long. CDR3 nucleotide sequence: TGTGCCAGCAGCCAGGACTCCCAAGAGACCCAGTACTTC. Translating it yields CASSQDSQETQYF.

V is TRBV5-6 and J is TRBJ2-3, with D unclear. This CDR3 comprises 11 residues. V gave up 3 bases and J gave up 11 bases, with 10 bases separating them. CDR1 is SGHDT, CDR2 YYEEEE, per germline. CDR3 nucleotide sequence: TGTGCCAGCAGCTCCCGTCGGATGCAGTATTTT. Its translation: CASSSRRMQYF.

V gene TRBV6-1 combines with J gene TRBJ2-5; D is perhaps TRBD1 (6 bases). Germline V CDR1 and CDR2: MNHNS, SASEGT. Trimming took off 4 bases at V and 7 bases at J, with 19 bases between the two ends. The CDR3 length is 15 residues. Written as DNA, the CDR3 is TGTGCCAGCAGTGCCCCGGGACACTTGGCAGGGACCCAGTACTTC. Protein product: CASSAPGHLAGTQYF.

CDR3 DNA: TGTGCCAGCTCACCAGCGGGCAGAAGCTATGGCTACACCTTC. This sequence encodes CASSPAGRSYGYTF. J is TRBJ1-2 and V is TRBV18; D gene uncertain. The V and J ends lost 2 bases and 4 bases respectively, with 11 bases between them. Germline values: CDR1 KGHSH, CDR2 LQKENI. The CDR3 consists of 14 residues.

The chain couples TRBV6-5 to TRBJ1-5; no clear D. Germline CDR1 reads MNHEY; CDR2 reads SVGAGI. The V and J ends lost 9 bases and 0 bases respectively, with 12 bases between them. The CDR3 extends over 14 amino acids. The CDR3 region is CASMDRHSNQPQHF. The CDR3 region has the DNA TGTGCCAGTATGGACCGACATAGCAATCAGCCCCAGCATTTT.

The J gene is TRBJ2-7, the V gene TRBV5-4; 8 positions agree with TRBD1. Trimming took 7 bases from V and 7 from J; bases not matched to a gene: 7. This CDR3 has 12 amino acids. Per germline, CDR1 SGHNT and CDR2 YYREEE (reference sequence). The CDR3 protein is CASGRGRGEQYF. CDR3 DNA sequence: TGTGCCAGCGGCAGGGGGCGCGGAGAGCAGTACTTC.

CDR3 DNA sequence: TGTGCCAGCAGCTTAATGTCCCCCGAATCACCCCTCCACTTT. Amino acid sequence: CASSLMSPESPLHF. V and J are TRBV7-8 and TRBJ1-6; D call uncertain. The CDR3 extends over 14 amino acids. Trimming cost V 2 bases and J 10 bases, with 12 bases left between them. Germline lookup yields CDR1 SGHVS and CDR2 FQNEAQ.

The chain links TRBV2 to TRBJ2-5, with 12 bases matching TRBD2. The CDR3 loop spans 15 amino acids. Germline CDR1 reads SNHLY; CDR2 reads FYNNEI. The trim removed 6 bases at V and 4 bases at J, leaving 6 bases unmatched. CDR3 residues: CASRQPGLAGETQYF. The CDR3 region has the DNA TGTGCCAGCAGGCAACCGGGACTAGCGGGAGAGACCCAGTACTTC.

CDR3: CASSLIGGGQETQYF. The DNA of the CDR3 is TGTGCCAGCAGCTTAATCGGTGGGGGGCAAGAGACCCAGTACTTC. The chain joins TRBV7-3 to TRBJ2-5; D may be TRBD2 (6 bases). The CDR3 runs 15 residues. Trimming removed 1 base from V and 2 bases from J, with 11 bases in between. Germline V gene sequence: CDR1 SGHTA, CDR2 FQGTGA. Using reference TRBV7-3 and TRBJ2-5 for the parts outside the CDR3, the full variable domain is GAGVSQTPSNKVTEKGKYVELRCDPISGHTALYWYRQSLGQGPEFLIYFQGTGAADDSGLPNDRFFAVRPEGSVSTLKIQRTERGDSAVYLCASSLIGGGQETQYFGPGTRLLVL.

This chain joins TRBV28 and TRBJ2-7, with 7 nucleotides matching TRBD2. The CDR3 runs 14 residues. The trim removed 6 bases at V and 4 bases at J, leaving 9 bases unmatched. Germline V gene lookup returns CDR1 MDHEN and CDR2 SYDVKM. CDR3 coding DNA: TGTGCCAGCAGGGCATCGGGGGGAAGGTACGAGCAGTACTTC. Residues: CASRASGGRYEQYF.

This chain joins TRBV5-6 and TRBJ2-4, with TRBD2 as a possible D gene (6 bases). Trimming pared 5 bases from V and 0 bases from J, leaving 12 bases between. This CDR3 is built from 15 residues. Germline V gene sequence: CDR1 SGHDT, CDR2 YYEEEE. CDR3: CASSRLDLAKNIQYF. The CDR3 DNA reads TGTGCCAGCAGTCGACTAGACCTAGCCAAAAACATTCAGTACTTC.

This sequence joins TRBV7-3 and TRBJ2-1; TRBD2 agrees at 7 bases. The CDR3 length is 15 residues. Germline CDR1 is SGHTA and CDR2 is FQGTGA. The ends lost 2 bases at V and 2 bases at J; junction bases unmatched: 3. The CDR3 loop is CASSLAGATYNEQFF. The CDR3 bases are TGTGCCAGCAGCTTAGCGGGAGCCACCTACAATGAGCAGTTCTTC.

The chain uses TRBV6-5 and TRBJ1-1; D is undetermined. Deletions cut 5 bases from V and 1 base from J, with 11 bases between. Germline V CDR1 and CDR2: MNHEY, SVGAGI. The CDR3 sequence is 14 residues long. CDR3 nucleotide sequence: TGTGCCAGCAGTCTTAAGGGAGCGAACACTGAAGCTTTCTTT. It codes for CASSLKGANTEAFF.